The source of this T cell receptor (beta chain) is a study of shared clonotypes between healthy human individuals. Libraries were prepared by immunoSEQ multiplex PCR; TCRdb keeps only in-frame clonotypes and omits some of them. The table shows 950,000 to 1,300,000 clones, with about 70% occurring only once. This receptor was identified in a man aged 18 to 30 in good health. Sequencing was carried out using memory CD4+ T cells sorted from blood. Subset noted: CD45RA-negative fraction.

CDR3 coding DNA: TGTGCCAGCACCCCCTCCGGGACTCCCTACGAGCAGTACTTC. Its protein product is CASTPSGTPYEQYF. The chain uses TRBV28 and TRBJ2-7, with D maybe TRBD2 (6 bases). The V and J ends lost 7 bases and 2 bases respectively, with 15 bases between them. CDR1 is MDHEN, CDR2 SYDVKM, per germline. The CDR3 is made up of 14 amino acids.